The TCR beta chain described here comes from a study of shared clonotypes between healthy human individuals. Looking at the study overall: Each donor's CD8 memory used one plate, CD8 naive two, each CD4 subset three. Study-level points and caveats: Having only a few donors restricted how much genetic and exposure-history diversity was captured.

A note on this clone: Antigen specificity is unknown.

Trimming shortened V by 6 bases and J by 0 bases, and 11 bases separated the two germline ends. This CDR3 contains 15 residues. CDR1 is MNHEY, CDR2 SMNVEV, per germline (reference sequence). Profiling relied on immunoSEQ multiplex PCR, and the TCRdb table lists in-frame clones only, not all of them. The sample has 2 million or so clones, roughly 95% seen once. Naive CD8 cells lacked CD45RO, underwent positive selection for CCR7 and left out terminally differentiated effector memory CD45RA+ cells. Source material: naive CD8+ T cells sorted from blood. This chain links TRBV27 with TRBJ2-2; unclear D gene. The clonotype originates from a man between 18 and 29 years old in good health. The CDR3 loop reads CASRDQLANTGELFF. Written as DNA, the CDR3 is TGTGCCAGCAGGGACCAACTCGCGAACACCGGGGAGCTGTTTTTT.